These 9 T cell receptor beta chains originate from one sample sequenced in a study of control samples from healthy donors and cancer patients. Assay: immunoSEQ multiplex PCR; the TCRdb copy retains only in-frame clones and omits some. The table has tens of thousands of clones, about 95% seen once. Source material: blood. These receptors were obtained from a man aged 25-45 years in good health.

In this sample, this clone turned up once. The chain combines TRBV19 with TRBJ2-1, with D possibly matching TRBD2 (6 bases). The V gene lost 6 bases and the J gene lost 6 bases, with 21 bases spanning the gap. Germline V gene lookup returns CDR1 LNHDA and CDR2 SQIVND (reference sequence). The CDR3 runs 16 residues. The CDR3 reads CASSPPPGEGLNEQFF. DNA for the CDR3: TGTGCCAGTAGCCCGCCCCCGGGAGAGGGGCTCAATGAGCAGTTCTTC.

In DNA, the CDR3 is TGTGCCAGCAGTTCCCTGGGGGATACGCAGTATTTT. It encodes CASSSLGDTQYF. The gene calls are TRBV12-3 or TRBV12-4 and TRBJ2-3; no definite D call. The V end lost 4 bases, the J end lost 6 bases, and 8 bases lay between the germline ends. The CDR3 contains 12 residues.

The chain has TRBV19 and TRBJ1-5; D possibly corresponds to TRBD1 (6 bases). The germline V gene encodes CDR1 LNHDA and CDR2 SQIVND (reference sequence). The V gene lost 8 bases and the J gene lost 8 bases, with 13 bases spanning the gap. CDR3 length: 12 residues. Written as DNA, the CDR3 is TGTGCCAGTTGGGACAACCCTGAGCCCCAGCATTTT. Translating gives CASWDNPEPQHF.

This clone was found once. The chain couples TRBV5-1 to TRBJ2-2, with 7 bases identical to TRBD1. The CDR3 covers 15 residues. Germline V gene sequence: CDR1 SGHRS, CDR2 YFSETQ. With 3 bases clipped from V and 5 bases from J, the junction kept 7 bases outside the gene matches. The CDR3 DNA is TGCGCCAGCAGCTCCAGGACAGGAGCGACCGGGGAGCTGTTTTTT. The encoded protein is CASSSRTGATGELFF.

The chain uses TRBV5-4 and TRBJ2-2, with D unresolved. The CDR3 has 13 residues. The V gene lost 2 bases and the J gene lost 7 bases, with 9 bases spanning the gap. The germline CDR1 and CDR2 sequences are SGHNT and YYREEE (reference sequence). Written as DNA, the CDR3 is TGTGCCAGCAGCTTAGGGCCTCACGGGGAGCTGTTTTTT. It translates to CASSLGPHGELFF.

This chain uses TRBV6-2 or TRBV6-3 with TRBJ1-1; D call uncertain. Trimming removed 0 bases from V and 10 bases from J, with 15 bases in between. The CDR3 loop spans 14 amino acids. The germline CDR1 and CDR2 sequences are MNHEY and SVGEGT. The CDR3 DNA reads TGTGCCAGCAGTTACTCTTCGTCGGCTTCTCGAGCTTTCTTT. It specifies CASSYSSSASRAFF.

The rearrangement uses TRBV30 and TRBJ2-7; TRBD1 agrees at 7 bases. The J segment lost 0 bases and the V segment lost 4 bases, leaving 3 bases of the junction unmatched. Germline loops: CDR1 GTSNPN, CDR2 SVGIG (reference sequence). CDR3 size: 13 residues. The CDR3 sequence: CAWNGQVSYEQYF. CDR3 in DNA: TGTGCCTGGAACGGACAGGTCTCCTACGAGCAGTACTTC.

This clone has a handful of counts. This chain links TRBV6-4 with TRBJ2-2; 13 positions match TRBD2. The CDR3 is 16 amino acids. V shed 2 bases and J 3 bases; nucleotides not matched to a gene: 0. The germline gives CDR1 MRHNA, CDR2 SNTAGT. The CDR3 here is CASSDTSGRDTGELFF. In DNA form, the CDR3 reads TGTGCCAGCAGTGACACTAGCGGGAGGGACACCGGGGAGCTGTTTTTT.

The J gene is TRBJ2-2, the V gene TRBV11-3; 7 bases line up with TRBD1. Germline trimming cut 3 bases from V and 0 bases from J; bases unmatched to any gene: 4. Germline V gives CDR1 SGHNT, CDR2 YENEEA. The CDR3 runs 16 residues. The CDR3 DNA sequence: TGTGCCAGCAGCTTCCGACAGGGCACGAACACCGGGGAGCTGTTTTTT. Translation: CASSFRQGTNTGELFF.